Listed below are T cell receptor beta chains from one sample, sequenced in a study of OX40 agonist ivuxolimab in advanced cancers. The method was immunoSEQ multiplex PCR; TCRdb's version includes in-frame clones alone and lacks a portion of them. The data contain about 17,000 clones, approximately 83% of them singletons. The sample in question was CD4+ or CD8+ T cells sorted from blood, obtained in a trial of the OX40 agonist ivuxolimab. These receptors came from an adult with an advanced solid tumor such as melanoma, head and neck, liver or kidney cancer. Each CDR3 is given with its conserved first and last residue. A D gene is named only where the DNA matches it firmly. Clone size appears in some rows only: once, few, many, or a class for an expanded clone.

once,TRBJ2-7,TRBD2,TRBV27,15,CASRLLGGSSYEQYF,TGTGCCAGCAGACTACTAGGCGGGAGCTCCTACGAGCAGTACTTC
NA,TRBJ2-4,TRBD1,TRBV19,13,CASSSQQGNIQYF,TGTGCCAGTAGTTCCCAACAGGGGAACATTCAGTACTTC
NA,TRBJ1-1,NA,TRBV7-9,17,CASSSTLNRASNTEAFF,TGTGCCAGCAGCTCCACATTAAACAGGGCGTCGAACACTGAAGCTTTCTTT
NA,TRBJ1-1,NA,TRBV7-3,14,CASSPLQRSLEAFF,TGTGCCAGCAGCCCGCTACAGAGAAGCCTTGAAGCTTTCTTT
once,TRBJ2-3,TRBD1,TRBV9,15,CASSVGHRGIDTQYF,TGTGCCAGCAGCGTAGGCCACAGGGGAATAGATACGCAGTATTTT
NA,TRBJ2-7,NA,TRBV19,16,CASTPGGTLGTYEQYF,TGTGCCAGTACTCCTGGGGGGACCCTTGGGACCTACGAGCAGTACTTC
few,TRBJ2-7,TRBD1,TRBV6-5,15,CASSSGGQGLYEQYF,TGTGCCAGCAGTTCCGGGGGACAGGGATTGTACGAGCAGTACTTC
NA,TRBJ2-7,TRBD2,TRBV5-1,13,CASSAGGSYEQYF,TGCGCCAGCAGCGCGGGGGGCAGCTACGAGCAGTACTTC
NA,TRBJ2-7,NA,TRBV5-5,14,CASSQTGSAYEQYF,TGTGCCAGCAGCCAAACAGGGTCGGCCTACGAGCAGTACTTC
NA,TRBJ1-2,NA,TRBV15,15,CATSRGGEEGYGYTF,TGTGCCACCAGCAGAGGGGGGGAGGAGGGCTATGGCTACACCTTC
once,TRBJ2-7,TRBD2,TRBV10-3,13,CAATTGGINEQYF,TGTGCCGCTACGACGGGGGGGATCAACGAGCAGTACTTC
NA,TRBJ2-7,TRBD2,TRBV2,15,CASSERTRSGDEQYF,TGTGCCAGCAGTGAACGGACTAGGAGTGGCGACGAGCAGTACTTC
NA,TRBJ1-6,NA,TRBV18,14,CASSPPTRNSPLHF,TGTGCCAGCTCACCACCGACAAGGAATTCACCCCTCCACTTT
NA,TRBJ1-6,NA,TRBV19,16,CASSLGDPGGRSPLHF,TGTGCCAGTAGTCTAGGGGACCCCGGTGGCCGGTCACCCCTCCACTTT
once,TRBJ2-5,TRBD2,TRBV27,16,CASSEGLAGGLKTQYF,TGTGCCAGCAGTGAAGGACTAGCGGGAGGGTTAAAGACCCAGTACTTC
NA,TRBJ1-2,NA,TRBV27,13,CASSLDGNYGYTF,TGTGCCAGCAGTTTAGATGGGAACTATGGCTACACCTTC
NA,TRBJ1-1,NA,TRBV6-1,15,CASMAPWRAVAEAFF,TGTGCCAGCATGGCCCCATGGCGGGCTGTGGCTGAAGCTTTCTTT